This TCR beta chain was found in a study of blood T cell repertoires in COVID-19. For the study at large: Samples taken during acute and convalescent COVID-19 were collected in the United States, Italy and Spain. T cells, B-cell-depleted T cells, or PBMCs supplied cDNA or gDNA.

This clone was seen once. In the authors' workflow: Quantification of nucleated cells was approximated via reference gene primer amplification. Clones were sequenced by immunoSEQ multiplex PCR, and TCRdb holds only the in-frame ones, with some missing. From that table come the V and J calls and clone size; the DNA was used to work out D and trimming. In the table there are 90,000 to 130,000 clones, about two thirds of which are singletons. This TCR derives from a middle-aged woman with acute or convalescent COVID-19. The source material was peripheral blood.

The CDR3 protein is CASSLGASNPLYEQYF. The CDR3 coding sequence is TGCGCCAGCAGCTTAGGAGCTAGCAACCCTCTCTACGAGCAGTACTTC. The chain combines TRBV5-1 with TRBJ2-7; weak D call: TRBD2 (5 bases). Germline V lookup: CDR1 SGHRS, CDR2 YFSETQ. Trimming removed 2 bases at V and 3 bases at J, with 18 bases between. The CDR3 covers 16 residues.